Following are 27 T cell receptor beta chains from one sample sequenced in a study of molecular identifiers for immune sequencing clone quantification. TCRdb reprocessed the PCR reads via MiXCR and lists one record per CDR3 protein. The sample shows under 600,000 distinct CDR3 sequences, about 22% of them seen only once. Sequencing was performed on naive CD8+ T cells from blood, with Jurkat cell RNA spiked in. Subset indicated: FACS-sorted CD8+CD4-CCR7+CD45RA+ naive T cells. Receptors were obtained from a human donor in good health. Some libraries in this study had Jurkat cell RNA spiked in.

There are a few counts of this clonotype. This sequence joins TRBV27 and TRBJ1-1; TRBD1 might be the D (6 bases). The germline CDR1 and CDR2 sequences are MNHEY and SMNVEV (reference sequence). This CDR3 has 14 residues. V shed 6 bases and J shed 11 bases, with 22 bases lying between them. This CDR3 is CASSPEQGLNTAFF. The CDR3, as DNA: TGTGCCAGCAGCCCCGAACAGGGACTGAACACTGCTTTCTTT.

This chain connects TRBV9 to TRBJ2-3, with unresolved D. Per germline, CDR1 SGDLS and CDR2 YYNGEE. Deletions cut 7 bases from V and 0 bases from J, with 15 bases between. CDR3 length equals 15 residues. CDR3 loop: CASGSGQTSTDTQYF. The CDR3 nucleotides are TGTGCCAGCGGCTCCGGCCAAACTAGCACAGATACGCAGTATTTT. The whole variable domain, remainder taken from reference TRBV9 and TRBJ2-3, is DSGVTQTPKHLITATGQRVTLRCSPRSGDLSVYWYQQSLDQGLQFLIQYYNGEERAKGNILERFSAQQFPDLHSELNLSSLELGDSALYFCASGSGQTSTDTQYFGPGTRLTVL.

The chain uses TRBV28 and TRBJ1-2; perhaps TRBD1 as D (5 bases). The CDR3 totals 16 residues. From germline, CDR1 is MDHEN and CDR2 SYDVKM. V lost 8 bases, J lost 4 bases, and 23 bases lay in between. This chain's CDR3 is CASRDGRKQAPYGYTF. CDR3 DNA sequence: TGTGCCAGCCGTGACGGGCGTAAACAGGCCCCCTATGGCTACACCTTC.

This clonotype showed up just a few times. One end of the junction fails to match germline, which may point to a read error. The gene calls are TRBV20-1 and TRBJ2-3, with D possibly TRBD2 on 5 matching bases. The CDR3 spans 18 residues. The V gene's germline CDR1 is DFQATT and CDR2 SNEGSKA (reference sequence). CDR3 coding DNA: TGCAGTACTAGAGATCTAGGATCCGCCGTATTAATATTCGATACGCAGTATTTT. Its translation is CSTRDLGSAVLIFDTQYF.

In its sample, this clonotype was seen a few times. This chain links TRBV7-9 with TRBJ2-1, with 7 bases matching TRBD2. Germline V lookup: CDR1 SEHNR, CDR2 FQNEAQ (reference sequence). The junction had 6 bases not matched to a gene; V was cut back by 6 bases and J by 10 bases. The CDR3 runs to 12 residues. For the CDR3, the DNA is TGTGCCAGCAGGGGGGGGAGGAGCGAGCAGTTCTTC. It is translated as CASRGGRSEQFF.

On this clonotype itself: This may be a read error, as it is one base from a much larger clone. The chain combines TRBV5-6 with TRBJ2-7; D gene ambiguous. Germline V gene lookup returns CDR1 SGHDT and CDR2 YYEEEE. The CDR3 spans 14 residues. CDR3 loop: CASSRPPSRAEQHF. CDR3 DNA: TGTGCCAGCAGCCGTCCCCCATCAAGGGCCGAGCAGCACTTC.

V is TRBV18 and J is TRBJ2-1; 10 positions agree with TRBD2. V lost 3 bases to trimming and J lost 0 bases; unmatched junction nucleotides: 5. CDR1 and CDR2 from the germline V gene are KGHSH and LQKENI. This CDR3 spans 17 amino acids. CDR3: CASSPVSGRASYNEQFF. In nucleotides, the CDR3 is TGTGCCAGCTCACCCGTAAGCGGGAGGGCCTCCTACAATGAGCAGTTCTTC.

Ten or more counts support this clonotype. The chain is built from TRBV30 and TRBJ1-4; no definite D call. CDR3 length equals 14 residues. V lost 0 bases and J lost 5, with 10 bases in between. Germline V gives CDR1 GTSNPN, CDR2 SVGIG (reference sequence). CDR3 nucleotides: TGTGCCTGGAGTGTAGGCAGTGGGAATGAAAAACTGTTTTTT. The encoded protein is CAWSVGSGNEKLFF.

The chain carries TRBV5-1 and TRBJ2-2; 10 nucleotides match TRBD1. The CDR3 covers 17 residues. CDR1 is SGHRS, CDR2 YFSETQ, per germline. V shed 3 bases and J 6 bases; nucleotides not matched to a gene: 11. CDR3 protein: CASSSGQGPPFSGELFF. CDR3 nucleotide sequence: TGCGCCAGCAGCTCGGGACAGGGGCCCCCTTTCTCCGGGGAGCTGTTTTTT.

This chain uses TRBV11-3 with TRBJ2-3; D may be TRBD2 (5 bases). The CDR3 is made up of 14 amino acids. V lost 4 bases, J lost 0 bases, and 8 bases lay in between. Germline V gene data show CDR1 as SGHNT and CDR2 as YENEEA. The CDR3 region has the DNA TGTGCCAGCAGCTCGGGGTCCAGCACAGATACGCAGTATTTT. Translation: CASSSGSSTDTQYF.

The chain is built from TRBV4-1 and TRBJ2-2; possible D gene TRBD1, 7 bases. Trimming removed 4 bases at V and 3 bases at J, with 15 bases between. This CDR3 contains 16 residues. CDR1 and CDR2 from the germline V gene are MGHRA and YSYEKL. CDR3 region: CASSLFAGGYTGELFF. In DNA form, the CDR3 reads TGCGCCAGCAGCCTCTTTGCAGGGGGGTACACCGGGGAGCTGTTTTTT.

This clonotype was detected a few times. The chain has TRBV7-9 and TRBJ2-1, with 10 nucleotides matching TRBD2. There are 16 residues in the CDR3. Germline V gives CDR1 SEHNR, CDR2 FQNEAQ (reference sequence). V was clipped by 1 base and J by 9 bases; unmatched bases: 9. The CDR3: CASSLGLSSGRLEQFF. The CDR3 region has the DNA TGTGCCAGCAGCTTAGGTTTATCTAGCGGGAGACTTGAGCAGTTCTTC.

The chain couples TRBV5-6 to TRBJ2-7; 7 bases are shared with TRBD2. The CDR3 has 16 amino acids. Germline lookup yields CDR1 SGHDT and CDR2 YYEEEE. Trimming took 5 bases from V and 1 from J; bases not matched to a gene: 12. CDR3 in amino acids: CASSPGGRGHSYEQYF. The CDR3 region has the DNA TGTGCCAGCAGTCCTGGGGGGAGGGGCCATTCCTACGAGCAGTACTTC.

This clonotype was found a few times. CDR3 residues: CASSLGESGRETQYF. The CDR3 bases are TGTGCCAGCAGCTTAGGCGAGAGCGGTAGAGAGACCCAGTACTTC. This chain connects TRBV7-3 to TRBJ2-5; possible D gene TRBD2, 5 bases. This CDR3 region has 15 residues. V was cut by 2 bases and J by 4 bases, with 14 bases left in between. Germline loops: CDR1 SGHTA, CDR2 FQGTGA.

This clonotype was picked up a small number of times. The V and J genes are TRBV7-9 and TRBJ1-1; D is uncertain. The CDR3 is 12 amino acids. Germline CDR1 SEHNR, CDR2 FQNEAQ (reference sequence). Trimming removed 5 bases from V and 5 bases from J, with 9 bases in between. The CDR3: CASSTVETEAFF. The CDR3 nucleotides are TGTGCCAGCAGCACCGTCGAAACTGAAGCTTTCTTT. The full variable domain, in which reference TRBV7-9 and TRBJ1-1 provide the parts outside the CDR3, is DTGVSQNPRHKITKRGQNVTFRCDPISEHNRLYWYRQTLGQGPEFLTYFQNEAQLEKSRLLSDRFSAERPKGSFSTLEIQRTEQGDSAMYLCASSTVETEAFFGQGTRLTVV.

The chain combines TRBV27 with TRBJ1-1, with a possible D match to TRBD1 (6 bases). Germline V gives CDR1 MNHEY, CDR2 SMNVEV (reference sequence). Deletions cut 6 bases from V and 2 bases from J, with 10 bases between. The CDR3 is made up of 13 amino acids. The CDR3 sequence: CASSTGYNTEAFF. DNA for the CDR3: TGTGCCAGCAGCACAGGGTACAACACTGAAGCTTTCTTT.

This clonotype was counted between two and nine times. V and J are TRBV28 and TRBJ2-1; 7 bases agree with TRBD1. Germline V lookup: CDR1 MDHEN, CDR2 SYDVKM. Losses at the gene ends were 8 bases for V and 4 bases for J; bases not matched to a gene: 11. The CDR3 sequence is 15 residues long. For the CDR3, the DNA is TGTGCCAGCCAAGATGACAGGGCGGTGTACAATGAGCAGTTCTTC. It yields the protein CASQDDRAVYNEQFF.

The chain uses TRBV20-1 and TRBJ2-7; 8 nucleotides line up with TRBD1. The CDR3 is made up of 13 amino acids. The germline V gene encodes CDR1 DFQATT and CDR2 SNEGSKA (reference sequence). As DNA, the CDR3 is TGCAGCGTTCCGGGACAGGTCTCCTACGAGCAGTACTTC. Protein sequence: CSVPGQVSYEQYF.

The chain has TRBV27 and TRBJ2-7, with 9 nucleotides matching TRBD2. The CDR3 has 15 amino acids. The J segment lost 2 bases and the V segment lost 4 bases, leaving 6 bases of the junction unmatched. From germline, CDR1 is MNHEY and CDR2 SMNVEV (reference sequence). In nucleotides, the CDR3 is TGTGCCAGCAGTTATAGCGGGAGTGTTGCCTACGAGCAGTACTTC. It translates to CASSYSGSVAYEQYF.

Concerning this clonotype itself: A much larger clone lies one base from this, so it may be a read error. This chain links TRBV6-2 or TRBV6-3 with TRBJ1-1; D not resolved. CDR1 and CDR2 (germline): MNHEY, SVGEGT. The length of the CDR3 is 13 residues. Trimming removed 11 bases at V and 5 bases at J, with 18 bases between. This chain's CDR3 is CAAALGGWTEAFF. DNA for the CDR3: TGTGCCGCCGCCCTTGGAGGTTGGACTGAAGCTTTCTTT.

This clonotype was counted a few times. The rearrangement uses TRBV10-3 and TRBJ2-7; TRBD2 matches at 8 bases. Germline V lookup: CDR1 ENHRY, CDR2 SYGVKD. Unmatched junction bases numbered 9, after V lost 4 bases and J lost 4 bases. This CDR3 comprises 15 residues. The CDR3 here is CAISGGGGTHYEQYF. For the CDR3, the DNA is TGTGCCATCAGTGGTGGCGGGGGGACCCATTACGAGCAGTACTTC.

This clonotype was seen a few times. J is TRBJ2-1 and V is TRBV25-1; 8 bases agree with TRBD1. Germline CDR1 MGHDK, CDR2 SYGVNS. With 6 bases clipped from V and 0 bases from J, the junction kept 1 base outside the gene matches. This CDR3 has 14 residues. CDR3 region: CASRDRDSYNEQFF. The CDR3 DNA reads as TGTGCCAGCAGGGACAGGGACTCCTACAATGAGCAGTTCTTC. The variable domain in full, with the rest retrieved from reference TRBV25-1 and TRBJ2-1, is EADIYQTPRYLVIGTGKKITLECSQTMGHDKMYWYQQDPGMELHLIHYSYGVNSTEKGDLSSESTVSRIRTEHFPLTLESARPSHTSQYLCASRDRDSYNEQFFGPGTRLTVL.

There are a few counts of this clonotype. This chain uses TRBV28 with TRBJ2-7; the match to TRBD1 covers 9 bases. CDR3 size: 15 residues. Germline values: CDR1 MDHEN, CDR2 SYDVKM. The V gene end was trimmed by 4 bases and the J gene end by 3 bases; junction bases not matched to a gene: 7. CDR3 protein: CASSSGQGHFYEQYF. CDR3 nucleotides: TGTGCCAGCAGTTCGGGACAGGGACATTTCTACGAGCAGTACTTC.

This chain uses TRBV30 with TRBJ2-3; 8 bases align to TRBD2. This CDR3 contains 15 residues. V dropped 8 bases and J dropped 0; count of bases not matched to a gene: 10. Germline V gene data show CDR1 as GTSNPN and CDR2 as SVGIG (reference sequence). The CDR3 sequence is CALSGGPTSTDTQYF. CDR3 nucleotides: TGTGCCCTAAGCGGGGGCCCTACTAGCACAGATACGCAGTATTTT.

The chain combines TRBV5-6 with TRBJ2-1; the match to TRBD2 covers 10 bases. The CDR3 consists of 17 residues. V shed 4 bases and J 0 bases; nucleotides not matched to a gene: 7. Germline V CDR1 and CDR2: SGHDT, YYEEEE. CDR3 protein: CASSEDPSGSSYNEQFF. CDR3 DNA sequence: TGTGCCAGCAGCGAAGACCCTAGCGGGAGCTCCTACAATGAGCAGTTCTTC.

The J gene is TRBJ2-2, the V gene TRBV30, with 7 bases that match TRBD1. Germline V gives CDR1 GTSNPN, CDR2 SVGIG (reference sequence). After removal of 5 bases from V and 4 bases from J, the junction contained 13 bases not matched to a gene. This CDR3 has 16 residues. CDR3 sequence reads: CAWASIDRASTGELFF. The DNA of the CDR3 is TGTGCCTGGGCCTCTATAGACAGGGCGAGCACCGGGGAGCTGTTTTTT.

This clonotype was observed a few times. This chain connects TRBV28 to TRBJ2-5; maybe TRBD2 (5 bases). V lost 5 bases and J lost 5, with 15 bases in between. Germline V CDR1 and CDR2: MDHEN, SYDVKM. This CDR3 region has 14 residues. CDR3 residues: CASSPYRERETQYF. Here the CDR3 DNA reads TGTGCCAGCAGTCCTTACAGAGAGCGGGAGACCCAGTACTTC.